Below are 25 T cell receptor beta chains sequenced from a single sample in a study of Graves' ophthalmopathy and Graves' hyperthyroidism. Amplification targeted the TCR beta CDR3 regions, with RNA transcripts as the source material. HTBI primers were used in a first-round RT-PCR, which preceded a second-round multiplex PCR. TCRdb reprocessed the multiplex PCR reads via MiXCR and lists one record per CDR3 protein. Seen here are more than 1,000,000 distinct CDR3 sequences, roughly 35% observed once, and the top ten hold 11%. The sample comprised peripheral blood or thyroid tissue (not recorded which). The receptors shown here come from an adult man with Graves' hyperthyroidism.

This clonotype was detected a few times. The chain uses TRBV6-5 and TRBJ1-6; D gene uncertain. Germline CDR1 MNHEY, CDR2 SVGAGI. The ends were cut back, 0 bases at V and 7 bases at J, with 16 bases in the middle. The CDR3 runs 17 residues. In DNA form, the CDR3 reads TGTGCCAGCAGTTACTCGATCCCAGGCGAGGCGAATTCACCCCTCCACTTT. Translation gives CASSYSIPGEANSPLHF.

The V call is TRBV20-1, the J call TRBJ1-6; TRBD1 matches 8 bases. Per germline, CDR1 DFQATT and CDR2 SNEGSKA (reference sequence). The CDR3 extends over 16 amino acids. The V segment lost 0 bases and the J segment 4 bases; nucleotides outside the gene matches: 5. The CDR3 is CSARDLGQGYNSPLHF. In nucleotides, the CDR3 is TGCAGTGCTAGAGACCTTGGACAGGGATATAATTCACCCCTCCACTTT.

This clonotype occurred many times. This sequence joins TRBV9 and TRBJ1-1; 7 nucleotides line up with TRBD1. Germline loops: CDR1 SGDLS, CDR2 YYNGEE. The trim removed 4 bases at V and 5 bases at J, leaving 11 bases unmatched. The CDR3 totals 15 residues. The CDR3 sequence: CASSISYRGWTEAFF. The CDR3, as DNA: TGTGCCAGCAGCATAAGCTACAGGGGTTGGACTGAAGCTTTCTTT.

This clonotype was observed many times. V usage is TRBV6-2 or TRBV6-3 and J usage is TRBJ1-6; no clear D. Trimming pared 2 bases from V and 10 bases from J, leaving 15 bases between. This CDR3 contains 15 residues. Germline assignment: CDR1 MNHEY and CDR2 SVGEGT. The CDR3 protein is CASSYSPTGGSPLHF. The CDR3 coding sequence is TGTGCCAGCAGTTACAGCCCGACGGGCGGCTCACCCCTCCACTTT.

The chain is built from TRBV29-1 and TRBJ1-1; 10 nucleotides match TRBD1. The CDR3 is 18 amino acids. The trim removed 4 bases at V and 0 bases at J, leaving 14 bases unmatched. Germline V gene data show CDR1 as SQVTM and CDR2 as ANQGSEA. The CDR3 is CSVAGKGDRGRVNTEAFF. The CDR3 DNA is TGCAGCGTTGCAGGGAAGGGTGACAGGGGGCGAGTGAACACTGAAGCTTTCTTT. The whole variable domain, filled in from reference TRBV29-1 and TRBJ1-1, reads SAVISQKPSRDICQRGTSLTIQCQVDSQVTMMFWYRQQPGQSLTLIATANQGSEATYESGFVIDKFPISRPNLTFSTLTVSNMSPEDSSIYLCSVAGKGDRGRVNTEAFFGQGTRLTVV.

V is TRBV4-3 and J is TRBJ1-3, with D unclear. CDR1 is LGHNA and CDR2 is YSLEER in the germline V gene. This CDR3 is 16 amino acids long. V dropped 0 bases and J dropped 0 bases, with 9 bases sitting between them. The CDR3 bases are TGCGCCAGCAGCCAAGAACACATAAGCTCTGGAAACACCATATATTTT. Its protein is CASSQEHISSGNTIYF.

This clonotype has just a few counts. The CDR3 DNA is TGTGCCAGTAGTATGGGGTCGCGGGGGGGACCTACATCGGAGACCCAGTACTTC. Encoded protein: CASSMGSRGGPTSETQYF. The rearrangement joins TRBV19 to TRBJ2-5, with 9 bases identical to TRBD2. With V trimmed by 3 bases and J by 5 bases, 16 bases remained unmatched. Germline V gene lookup returns CDR1 LNHDA and CDR2 SQIVND (reference sequence). This CDR3 is 18 amino acids long.

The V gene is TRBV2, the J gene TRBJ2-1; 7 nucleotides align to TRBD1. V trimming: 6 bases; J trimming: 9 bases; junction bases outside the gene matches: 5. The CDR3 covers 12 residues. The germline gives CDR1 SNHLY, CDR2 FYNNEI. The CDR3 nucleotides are TGTGCCAGCAGCCGGGACAGAGGTGAGCAGTTCTTC. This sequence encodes CASSRDRGEQFF.

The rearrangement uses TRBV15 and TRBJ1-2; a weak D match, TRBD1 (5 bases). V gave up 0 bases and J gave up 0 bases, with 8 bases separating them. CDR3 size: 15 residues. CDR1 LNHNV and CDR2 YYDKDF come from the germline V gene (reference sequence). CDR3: CATSRDGAANYGYTF. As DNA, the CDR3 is TGTGCCACCAGCAGAGATGGGGCAGCTAACTATGGCTACACCTTC.

CDR3 DNA sequence: TGTGCCAGCAGTGAGGACAGGGGGGGCAGTGGAACCCAGCATTTT. Translated, it gives CASSEDRGGSGTQHF. The chain uses TRBV25-1 and TRBJ1-5, with 10 positions matching TRBD1. V trimming: 3 bases; J trimming: 11 bases; junction bases outside the gene matches: 10. This CDR3 comprises 15 residues. The germline V gene has CDR1 MGHDK and CDR2 SYGVNS.

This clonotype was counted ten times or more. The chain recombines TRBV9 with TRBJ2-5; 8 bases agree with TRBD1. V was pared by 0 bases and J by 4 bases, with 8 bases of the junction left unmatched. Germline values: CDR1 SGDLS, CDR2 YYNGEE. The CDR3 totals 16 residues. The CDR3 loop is CASSVEGGRGLETQYF. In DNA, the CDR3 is TGTGCCAGCAGCGTAGAAGGCGGCAGGGGGCTAGAGACCCAGTACTTC. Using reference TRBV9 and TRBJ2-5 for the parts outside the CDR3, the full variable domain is DSGVTQTPKHLITATGQRVTLRCSPRSGDLSVYWYQQSLDQGLQFLIQYYNGEERAKGNILERFSAQQFPDLHSELNLSSLELGDSALYFCASSVEGGRGLETQYFGPGTRLLVL.

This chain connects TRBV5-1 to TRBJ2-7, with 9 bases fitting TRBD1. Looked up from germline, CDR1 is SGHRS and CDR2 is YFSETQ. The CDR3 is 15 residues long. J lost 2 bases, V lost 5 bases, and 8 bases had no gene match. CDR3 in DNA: TGCGCCAGCAGAATAGGGACAGGGCTCCCCTACGAGCAGTACTTC. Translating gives CASRIGTGLPYEQYF.

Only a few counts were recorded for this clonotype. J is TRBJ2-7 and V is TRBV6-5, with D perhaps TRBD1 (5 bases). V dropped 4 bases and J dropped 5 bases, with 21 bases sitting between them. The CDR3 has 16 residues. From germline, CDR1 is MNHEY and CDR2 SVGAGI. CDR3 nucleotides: TGTGCCAGCAGTTCCAATCCACAGGTGATAATCGACGAGCAGTACTTC. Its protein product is CASSSNPQVIIDEQYF.

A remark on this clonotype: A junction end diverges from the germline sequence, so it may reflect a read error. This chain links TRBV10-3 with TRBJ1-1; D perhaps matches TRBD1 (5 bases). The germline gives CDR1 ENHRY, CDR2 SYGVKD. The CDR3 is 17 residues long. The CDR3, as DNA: TGTGCCAGCAGTGAACTAATTATGGAGGGGCGGACCACTGAAGCTTTCTTT. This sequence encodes CASSELIMEGRTTEAFF.

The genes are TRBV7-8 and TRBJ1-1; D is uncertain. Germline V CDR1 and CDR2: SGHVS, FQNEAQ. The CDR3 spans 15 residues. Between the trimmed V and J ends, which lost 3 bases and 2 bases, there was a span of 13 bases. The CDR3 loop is CASSFVVAVNTEAFF. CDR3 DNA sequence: TGTGCCAGCAGCTTCGTGGTGGCAGTCAACACTGAAGCTTTCTTT. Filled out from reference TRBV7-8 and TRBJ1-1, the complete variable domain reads GAGVSQSPRYKVAKRGQDVALRCDPISGHVSLFWYQQALGQGPEFLTYFQNEAQLDKSGLPSDRFFAERPEGSVSTLKIQRTQQEDSAVYLCASSFVVAVNTEAFFGQGTRLTVV.

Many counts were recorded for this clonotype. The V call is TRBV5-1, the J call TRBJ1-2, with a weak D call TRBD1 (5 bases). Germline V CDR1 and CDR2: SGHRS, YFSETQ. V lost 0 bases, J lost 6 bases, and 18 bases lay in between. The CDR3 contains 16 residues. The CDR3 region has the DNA TGCGCCAGCAGCTTGGCCGATTCCCCAGGGAATAATGGCTACACCTTC. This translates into CASSLADSPGNNGYTF. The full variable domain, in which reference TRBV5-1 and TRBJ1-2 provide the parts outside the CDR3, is KAGVTQTPRYLIKTRGQQVTLSCSPISGHRSVSWYQQTPGQGLQFLFEYFSETQRNKGNFPGRFSGRQFSNSRSEMNVSTLELGDSALYLCASSLADSPGNNGYTFGSGTRLTVV.

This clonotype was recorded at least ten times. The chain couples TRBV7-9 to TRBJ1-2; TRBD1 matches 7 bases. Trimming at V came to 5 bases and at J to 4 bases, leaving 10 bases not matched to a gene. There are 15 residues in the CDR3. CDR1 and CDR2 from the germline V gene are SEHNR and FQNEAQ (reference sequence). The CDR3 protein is CASSKTGFGAYGYTF. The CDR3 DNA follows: TGTGCCAGCAGCAAGACAGGGTTTGGGGCCTATGGCTACACCTTC.

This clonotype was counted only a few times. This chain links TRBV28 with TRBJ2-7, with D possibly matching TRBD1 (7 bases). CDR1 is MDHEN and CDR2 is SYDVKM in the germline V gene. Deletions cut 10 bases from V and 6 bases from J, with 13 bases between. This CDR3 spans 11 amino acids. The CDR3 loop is CATRGRPEQYF. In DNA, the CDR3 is TGTGCCACCAGGGGGAGGCCCGAGCAGTACTTC.

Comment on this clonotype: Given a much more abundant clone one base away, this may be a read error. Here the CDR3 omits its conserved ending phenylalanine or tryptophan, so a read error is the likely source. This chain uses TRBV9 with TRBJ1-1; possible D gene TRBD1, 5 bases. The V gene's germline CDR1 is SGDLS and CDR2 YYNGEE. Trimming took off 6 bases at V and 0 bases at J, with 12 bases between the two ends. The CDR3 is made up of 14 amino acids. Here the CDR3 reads CASTLTAMNTEAFL. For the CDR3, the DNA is TGTGCCAGCACCCTGACAGCCATGAACACTGAAGCTTTCCTT.

The DNA of the CDR3 is TGTGCCAGCAGTTCAGACAGGATGATCACTGAAGCTTTCTTT. It specifies CASSSDRMITEAFF. The chain recombines TRBV6-2 or TRBV6-3 with TRBJ1-1, with a possible D match to TRBD1 (6 bases). V lost 4 bases to trimming and J lost 4 bases, with 13 bases between them. The germline V gene has CDR1 MNHEY and CDR2 SVGEGT. CDR3 length equals 14 residues.

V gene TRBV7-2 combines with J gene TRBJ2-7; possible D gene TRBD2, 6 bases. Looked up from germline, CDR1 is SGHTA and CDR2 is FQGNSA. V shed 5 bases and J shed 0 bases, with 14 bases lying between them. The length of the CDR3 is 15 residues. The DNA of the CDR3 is TGTGCCAGCAGCCCGGAGGGGCGCAGCTCCTACGAGCAGTACTTC. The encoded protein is CASSPEGRSSYEQYF.

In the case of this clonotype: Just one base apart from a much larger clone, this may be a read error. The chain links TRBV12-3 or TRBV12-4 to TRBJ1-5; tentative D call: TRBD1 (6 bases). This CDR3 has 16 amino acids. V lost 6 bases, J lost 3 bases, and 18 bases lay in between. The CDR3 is CASSIVTGQHNQPQHF. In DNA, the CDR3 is TGTGCCAGCAGCATTGTGACCGGACAGCACAATCAGCCCCAGCATTTT.

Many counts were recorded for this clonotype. CDR3 coding DNA: TGTGCCAGCAACGTACATCGAAGCGAAGAGACCCAGTACTTC. This encodes CASNVHRSEETQYF. The chain has TRBV2 and TRBJ2-5, with D unclear. Germline CDR1 and CDR2: SNHLY and FYNNEI. CDR3 length: 14 amino acids. Trimming took 7 bases from V and 3 from J, leaving 15 bases between them. Full variable domain (missing parts from reference TRBV2 and TRBJ2-5): EPEVTQTPSHQVTQMGQEVILRCVPISNHLYFYWYRQILGQKVEFLVSFYNNEISEKSEIFDDQFSVERPDGSNFTLKIRSTKLEDSAMYFCASNVHRSEETQYFGPGTRLLVL.

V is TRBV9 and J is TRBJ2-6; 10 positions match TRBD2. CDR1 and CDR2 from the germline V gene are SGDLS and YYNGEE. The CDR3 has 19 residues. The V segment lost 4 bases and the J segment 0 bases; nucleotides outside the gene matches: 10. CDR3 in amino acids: CASSPRLAGVTSGANVLTF. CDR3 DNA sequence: TGTGCCAGCAGCCCTCGACTAGCGGGCGTGACCTCTGGGGCCAACGTCCTGACTTTC.

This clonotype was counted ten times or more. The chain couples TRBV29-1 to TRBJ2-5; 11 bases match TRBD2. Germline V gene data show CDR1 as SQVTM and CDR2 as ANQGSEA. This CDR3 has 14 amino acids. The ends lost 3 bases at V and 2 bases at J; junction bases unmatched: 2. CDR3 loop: CSVESSGGQETQYF. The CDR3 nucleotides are TGCAGCGTTGAGTCTAGCGGGGGGCAAGAGACCCAGTACTTC.